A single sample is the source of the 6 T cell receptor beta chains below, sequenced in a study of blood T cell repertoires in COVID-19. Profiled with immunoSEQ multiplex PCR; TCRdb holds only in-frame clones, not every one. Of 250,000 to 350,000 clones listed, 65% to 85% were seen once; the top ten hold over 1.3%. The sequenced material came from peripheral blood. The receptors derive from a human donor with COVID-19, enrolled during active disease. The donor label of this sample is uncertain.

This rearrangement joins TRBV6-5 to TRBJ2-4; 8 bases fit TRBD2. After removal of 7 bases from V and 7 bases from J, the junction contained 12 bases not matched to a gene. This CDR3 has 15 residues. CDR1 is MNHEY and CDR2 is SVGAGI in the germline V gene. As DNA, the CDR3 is TGTGCCAGCATCGCCCGAGCGGGGGTCGGGAACATTCAGTACTTC. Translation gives CASIARAGVGNIQYF.

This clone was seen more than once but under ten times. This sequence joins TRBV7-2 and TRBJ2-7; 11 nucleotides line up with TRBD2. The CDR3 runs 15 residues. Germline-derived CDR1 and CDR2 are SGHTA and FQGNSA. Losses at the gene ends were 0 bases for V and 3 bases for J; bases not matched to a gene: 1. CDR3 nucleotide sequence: TGTGCCAGCAGCTTAGCGGGACTAGCGGACTACGAGCAGTACTTC. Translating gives CASSLAGLADYEQYF.

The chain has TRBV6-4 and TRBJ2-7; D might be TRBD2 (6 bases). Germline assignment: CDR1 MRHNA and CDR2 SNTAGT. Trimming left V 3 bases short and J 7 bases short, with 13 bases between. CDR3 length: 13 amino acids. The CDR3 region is CASSEEGVGEQYF. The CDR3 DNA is TGTGCCAGCAGTGAGGAGGGAGTTGGTGAGCAGTACTTC.

The DNA for the CDR3 is TGCAGCGATACGACAGGGGGGGGCACTGAAGCTTTCTTT. The encoded protein is CSDTTGGGTEAFF. The rearrangement links TRBV29-1 to TRBJ1-1, with 9 bases aligning to TRBD1. The CDR3 is 13 residues long. From germline, CDR1 is SQVTM and CDR2 ANQGSEA. Trimming cost V 7 bases and J 4 bases; bases outside gene matches: 7.

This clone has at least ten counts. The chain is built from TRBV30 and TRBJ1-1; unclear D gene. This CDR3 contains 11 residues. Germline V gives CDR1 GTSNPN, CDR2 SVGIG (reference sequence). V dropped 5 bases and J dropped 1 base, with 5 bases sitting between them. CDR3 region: CAWHRNTEAFF. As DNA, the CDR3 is TGTGCCTGGCACAGGAACACTGAAGCTTTCTTT.

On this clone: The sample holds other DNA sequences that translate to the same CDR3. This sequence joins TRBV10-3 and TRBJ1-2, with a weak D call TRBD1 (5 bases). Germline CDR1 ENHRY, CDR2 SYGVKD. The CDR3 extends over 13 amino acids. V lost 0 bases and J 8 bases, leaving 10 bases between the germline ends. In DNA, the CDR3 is TGTGCCATCAGTGAGTCGCAGGGCCAAGGCTACACCTTC. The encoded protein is CAISESQGQGYTF.